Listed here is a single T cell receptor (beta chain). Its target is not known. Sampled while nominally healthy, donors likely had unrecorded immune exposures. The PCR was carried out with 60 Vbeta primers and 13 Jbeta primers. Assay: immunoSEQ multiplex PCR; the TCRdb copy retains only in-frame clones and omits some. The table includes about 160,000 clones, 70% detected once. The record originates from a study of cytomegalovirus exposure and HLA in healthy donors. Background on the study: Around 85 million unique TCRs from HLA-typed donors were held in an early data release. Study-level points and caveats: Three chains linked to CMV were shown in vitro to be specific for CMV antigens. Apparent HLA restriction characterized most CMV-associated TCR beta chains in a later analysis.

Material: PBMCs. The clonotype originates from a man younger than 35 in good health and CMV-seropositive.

CDR3 bases: TGCGCCAGCAGCTCCCGAATGGGGGGGCCTAATGAAAAACTGTTTTTT. Its protein product is CASSSRMGGPNEKLFF. This rearrangement joins TRBV5-1 to TRBJ1-4, with D possibly TRBD1 on 6 matching bases. Trimming stripped 3 bases from V and 3 bases from J, with 15 bases between. The germline V gene encodes CDR1 SGHRS and CDR2 YFSETQ. This CDR3 region has 16 residues.